These T cell receptor beta chains were read from a single sample in a study of T cell responses to AZD1222 COVID-19 vaccine. Clones were read by immunoSEQ multiplex PCR, and TCRdb kept only the in-frame ones, dropping some. The data hold some 100,000 clones, with more than 75% observed a single time. The starting material was peripheral blood, obtained on day 0 of AZD1222 vaccination. Receptors were obtained from an adult in good health. Both conserved end residues are part of each CDR3. D genes are given only for firm matches. Not every row has a clone size; where given, it reads once, few, many or a size class.

-	TRBV27	-	TRBJ1-2	TGTGCCAGCAGTTTATGGCAGGAGGGCGGCTACACCTTC	CASSLWQEGGYTF
TRBD2	TRBV19	once	TRBJ2-1	TGTGCCAGCAGAATTGTGGGAAGCGGGAGCTCGAGTAATGAGCAGTTCTTC	CASRIVGSGSSSNEQFF
-	TRBV28	-	TRBJ2-1	TGTGCCAGCAGTTTACCTGGGACGCTAAACAATGAGCAGTTCTTC	CASSLPGTLNNEQFF
-	TRBV19	-	TRBJ1-2	TGTGCCAGTCTGGGAGTCTTGGGGCATGGCTACACCTTC	CASLGVLGHGYTF
TRBD1	TRBV5-6	-	TRBJ1-1	TGTGCCAGCAGCGCCTTACAGGGGGCGTTAGGAGACACTGAAGCTTTCTTT	CASSALQGALGDTEAFF
TRBD2	TRBV7-9	-	TRBJ2-1	TGTGCCAGCAGCTTAGTAGCGGGAGGGCCGCGTGAGCAGTTCTTC	CASSLVAGGPREQFF
-	TRBV11-3	-	TRBJ2-7	TGTGCCAGCAGTGTAACAGGTTCCTACGAGCAGTACTTC	CASSVTGSYEQYF
-	TRBV6-2/TRBV6-3	-	TRBJ1-2	TGTGCCAGCAGTTACTCGATCCAGGACAACTATGGCTACACCTTC	CASSYSIQDNYGYTF
TRBD1	TRBV18	-	TRBJ1-5	TGTGCCAGCTCACCGGGACAGGATCAGCCCCAGCATTTT	CASSPGQDQPQHF
-	TRBV5-6	medium-sized	TRBJ2-3	TGTGCCAGCAGTCAGACCCGCTCTAGCGTAACAGATACGCAGTATTTT	CASSQTRSSVTDTQYF
TRBD2	TRBV9	-	TRBJ2-7	TGTGCCAGCAGCGTAAACAGCGGGGACTACGAGCAGTACTTC	CASSVNSGDYEQYF
-	TRBV6-7	-	TRBJ1-5	TGTGCCAGCAGTTCCGATAACAGGGTTGGTGAGGATCAGCCCCAGCATTTT	CASSSDNRVGEDQPQHF
-	TRBV3-1/TRBV3-2	-	TRBJ1-1	TGTGCCAGCAGCCCCTTGGGGATGGACGCTGAAGCTTTCTTT	CASSPLGMDAEAFF
TRBD2	TRBV7-9	once	TRBJ2-3	TGTGCCAGCAGCTTACCGGGACTAGCGCAGAGCACAGATACGCAGTATTTT	CASSLPGLAQSTDTQYF
-	TRBV19	-	TRBJ2-3	TGTGCCAGTAGTATAGGAGTCGGAAGAACGGTGACAGATACGCAGTATTTT	CASSIGVGRTVTDTQYF
TRBD1	TRBV5-1	-	TRBJ1-6	TGCGCCAGCAGCCCCGGGACAGAATCACCCCTCCACTTT	CASSPGTESPLHF
-	TRBV21-1	-	TRBJ2-3	TGTGCCAGCAGCAAAGAGGGACAGAGCACAGATACGCAGTATTTT	CASSKEGQSTDTQYF
-	TRBV5-5	-	TRBJ2-1	TGTGCCAGCAGCTTGGTAACAGGTAGGGATGAGCAGTTCTTC	CASSLVTGRDEQFF
-	TRBV6-1	-	TRBJ1-1	TGTGCCAGCAGTGACAGGGGTGGAAAGAACACTGAAGCTTTCTTT	CASSDRGGKNTEAFF
-	TRBV6-5	-	TRBJ1-5	TGTGCCAGCAGACTCACAATCAGGGAATGGGAGCCCCAGCATTTT	CASRLTIREWEPQHF
TRBD2	TRBV11-2	-	TRBJ2-3	TGTGCCAGCAGCCCTAGCGGGTCCACAGATACGCAGTATTTT	CASSPSGSTDTQYF
-	TRBV15	-	TRBJ2-7	TGTGCCACCAGCAGGGGCGATGGGACAACCACCTACGAGCAGTACTTC	CATSRGDGTTTYEQYF
-	TRBV5-1	-	TRBJ1-2	TGCGCCAGCAGTTCGGACACCTATGGCTACACCTTC	CASSSDTYGYTF
-	TRBV27	-	TRBJ1-1	TGTGCCAGCAGCATAGCGTCCCCCCGGAGCACTGAAGCTTTCTTT	CASSIASPRSTEAFF
-	TRBV2	-	TRBJ2-2	TGTGCCAGCAGCTGGGTCCGGGGGTCGAACACCGGGGAGCTGTTTTTT	CASSWVRGSNTGELFF
TRBD1	TRBV6-5	-	TRBJ2-3	TGTGCCCTCAAGGGGGCAGGGTTTATAGATACGCAGTATTTT	CALKGAGFIDTQYF